A selection of T cell receptor beta chains follows, all from one sample in a study of OX40 agonist ivuxolimab in advanced cancers. This table comes from immunoSEQ multiplex PCR, and its TCRdb copy is limited to in-frame clones, with some not included. The sample records some 70,000 clones, 86% being singletons. The sample in question was CD4+ or CD8+ T cells sorted from blood, obtained in a trial of the OX40 agonist ivuxolimab. The receptors derive from an adult with an advanced solid tumor such as melanoma, head and neck, liver or kidney cancer. Each CDR3 is given with its conserved first and last residue. D genes are given only for firm matches. Some rows have no size entry. The others give once, few or many, or a class for an expanded clone.

CDR3aa	CDR3nt	v_gene	abundance	j_gene	d_gene
CASSSRQGADTEAFF	TGCGCCAGCAGCTCCCGACAGGGGGCGGACACTGAAGCTTTCTTT	TRBV5-1	NA	TRBJ1-1	TRBD1
CSVRGDSRGSDGYTF	TGCAGCGTTAGGGGGGACTCCAGGGGGAGCGATGGCTACACCTTC	TRBV29-1	NA	TRBJ1-2	TRBD1
CASNQGGSTGELFF	TGTGCCAGCAACCAAGGGGGGTCCACCGGGGAGCTGTTTTTT	TRBV5-8	once	TRBJ2-2	NA
CASSEANRNQPQHF	TGTGCCAGCAGTGAAGCGAACCGCAATCAGCCCCAGCATTTT	TRBV6-1	NA	TRBJ1-5	NA
CASNTYLAGAYYGYTF	TGTGCCAGCAACACCTACTTAGCAGGGGCGTACTATGGCTACACCTTC	TRBV28	once	TRBJ1-2	NA
CASSMITNQPQHF	TGTGCCAGTAGTATGATAACCAATCAGCCCCAGCATTTT	TRBV19	NA	TRBJ1-5	NA
CASSLQGGTDTQYF	TGCGCCAGCAGCTTGCAGGGAGGGACAGATACGCAGTATTTT	TRBV5-1	few	TRBJ2-3	TRBD2
CASTRQGSSYEQYF	TGTGCCAGCACTCGACAGGGGAGTTCCTACGAGCAGTACTTC	TRBV6-1	NA	TRBJ2-7	TRBD1
CAISDMGDQPQHF	TGTGCCATCAGTGATATGGGCGATCAGCCCCAGCATTTT	TRBV10-3	NA	TRBJ1-5	NA
CASSQGLDTQYF	TGTGCCAGCAGTCAGGGTTTAGATACGCAGTATTTT	TRBV11-3	NA	TRBJ2-3	NA
CASSSLDAGQETQYF	TGTGCCAGCAGCTCTTTAGACGCTGGCCAAGAGACCCAGTACTTC	TRBV6-6	NA	TRBJ2-5	NA
CASSTRTSGGRYNEQFF	TGTGCCAGTAGTACCCGGACTAGCGGGGGGAGATACAATGAGCAGTTCTTC	TRBV19	NA	TRBJ2-1	TRBD2
CASLTGGRSEPQHF	TGTGCCAGCCTTACAGGGGGACGATCTGAGCCCCAGCATTTT	TRBV28	NA	TRBJ1-5	TRBD1
CSALRGETQYF	TGCAGTGCTCTACGGGGAGAGACCCAGTACTTC	TRBV20-1	NA	TRBJ2-5	NA
CASSLSSSSYNEQFF	TGTGCCAGCAGTTTAAGTAGCAGCTCCTACAATGAGCAGTTCTTC	TRBV28	NA	TRBJ2-1	NA
CASSIDGNQVAQHF	TGTGCCAGTAGTATTGATGGGAATCAAGTGGCCCAGCATTTT	TRBV19	few	TRBJ1-5	NA
CASTGVGTVSSPLHF	TGTGCCAGCACAGGTGTAGGAACTGTTTCCTCACCCCTCCACTTT	TRBV7-9	NA	TRBJ1-6	NA
CASSHSGTGVAGELFF	TGTGCCAGCAGCCATTCGGGGACAGGGGTGGCCGGGGAGCTGTTTTTT	TRBV9	NA	TRBJ2-2	TRBD1
CASRLMGRNQETQYF	TGTGCCAGCAGACTGATGGGGAGAAATCAAGAGACCCAGTACTTC	TRBV2	NA	TRBJ2-5	NA
CASSVGTTNEKLFF	TGCGCCAGCAGCGTAGGTACAACTAATGAAAAACTGTTTTTT	TRBV5-1	NA	TRBJ1-4	NA
CASQRGQGSGEQFF	TGTGCCAGCCAAAGGGGTCAGGGGAGTGGGGAGCAGTTCTTC	TRBV6-5	NA	TRBJ2-1	NA
CASSSYRWEKLFF	TGTGCCAGCAGTTCATATAGATGGGAAAAACTGTTTTTT	TRBV6-5	NA	TRBJ1-4	NA
CASSHRRDIFGNTIYF	TGTGCCAGCAGCCACAGAAGGGACATCTTCGGAAACACCATATATTTT	TRBV11-3	NA	TRBJ1-3	NA
CASSSPRQPGEQYF	TGTGCCAGCAGTTCCCCCCGACAGCCCGGCGAGCAGTACTTC	TRBV6-5	NA	TRBJ2-7	NA
CASSPTIRDWFGSPLHF	TGCGCCAGCAGCCCAACGATTCGAGACTGGTTCGGTTCACCCCTCCACTTT	TRBV4-3	NA	TRBJ1-6	NA
CASSQGWEANTIYF	TGCGCCAGCAGCCAAGGATGGGAAGCGAACACCATATATTTT	TRBV4-3	NA	TRBJ1-3	NA
CASSLTSATLQGEQFF	TGTGCCAGCAGCTTGACTAGCGCCACCCTACAGGGTGAGCAGTTCTTC	TRBV11-1	NA	TRBJ2-1	TRBD2
CASTPGLSEQSYGYTF	TGTGCCAGCACTCCCGGGTTGTCAGAGCAGAGCTATGGCTACACCTTC	TRBV10-3	NA	TRBJ1-2	NA